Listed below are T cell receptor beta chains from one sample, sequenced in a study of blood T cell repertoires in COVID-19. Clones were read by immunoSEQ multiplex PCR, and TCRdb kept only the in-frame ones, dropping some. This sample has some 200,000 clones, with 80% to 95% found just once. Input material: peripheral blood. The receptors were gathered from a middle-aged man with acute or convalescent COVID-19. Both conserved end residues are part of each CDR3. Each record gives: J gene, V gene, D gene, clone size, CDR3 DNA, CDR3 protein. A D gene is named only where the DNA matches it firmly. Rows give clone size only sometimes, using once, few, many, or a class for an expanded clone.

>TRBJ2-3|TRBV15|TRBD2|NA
TGTGCCACCAGCAGAGACCGAGGAGTGACGGCGGGAGGAACAGATACGCAGTATTTT
CATSRDRGVTAGGTDTQYF
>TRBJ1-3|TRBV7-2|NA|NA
TGTGCCAGCAGCCTTGACAGACTTGGAAACACCATATATTTT
CASSLDRLGNTIYF
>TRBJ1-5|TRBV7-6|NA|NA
TGTGCCAGCAGCTTAGCGGGGGGGTCGTGGCAGCCCCAGCATTTT
CASSLAGGSWQPQHF
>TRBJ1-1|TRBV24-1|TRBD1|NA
TGTGCCACCAGTGATCCACGGGGACAGCCCCTCTACACTGAAGCTTTCTTT
CATSDPRGQPLYTEAFF
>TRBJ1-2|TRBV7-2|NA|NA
TGTGCCAGCAGCTTATTCCCAGCTAACTATGGCTACACCTTC
CASSLFPANYGYTF
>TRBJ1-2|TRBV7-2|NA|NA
TGTGCCAGCAGCCCCGGAGTCCTCTATGGCTACACCTTC
CASSPGVLYGYTF
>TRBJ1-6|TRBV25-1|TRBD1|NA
TGTGCCAGCAGTGAATCGTGGACAGGCTCACCCCTCCACTTT
CASSESWTGSPLHF
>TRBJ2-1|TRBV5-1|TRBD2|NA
TGCGCCAGCAGCAAGGAGACTAGCGGGGCCAAGGGGGATGAGCAGTTCTTC
CASSKETSGAKGDEQFF
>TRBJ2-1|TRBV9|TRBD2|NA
TGTGCCAGCAGCTCAGGACTAGCCGATGAGCAGTTCTTC
CASSSGLADEQFF
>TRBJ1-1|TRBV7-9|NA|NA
TGTGCCAGCGGCAGGCTGAACACTGAAGCTTTCTTT
CASGRLNTEAFF
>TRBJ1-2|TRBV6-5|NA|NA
TGTGCCTCCCATGACACCTCCTATGGCTACACCTTC
CASHDTSYGYTF
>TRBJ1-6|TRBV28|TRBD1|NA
TGTGCCAGCAGCTCCTCCGGGACAGGTTCCTCCTATAATTCACCCCTCCACTTT
CASSSSGTGSSYNSPLHF
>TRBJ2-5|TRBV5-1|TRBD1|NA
TGCGCCAGCAGCCTGATCGGGACAGCCGAGACCCAGTACTTC
CASSLIGTAETQYF
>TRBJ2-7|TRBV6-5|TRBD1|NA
TGTGCCAGCAGAGCTGTAGCCGGGACAGCCTACGAGCAGTACTTC
CASRAVAGTAYEQYF
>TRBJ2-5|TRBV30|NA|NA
TGTGCCTGGAGGGAGGGTCGCGTCCGGGAGACCCAGTACTTC
CAWREGRVRETQYF
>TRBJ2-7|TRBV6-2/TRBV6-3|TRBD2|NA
TGTGCCAGCAGTCGCCGGACTAGCGGGAGCGGAGAGCAGTACTTC
CASSRRTSGSGEQYF
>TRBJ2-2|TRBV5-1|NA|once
TGCGCCAGCAGCTTGTACAGGGCAGGACCCGGGGAGCTGTTTTTT
CASSLYRAGPGELFF